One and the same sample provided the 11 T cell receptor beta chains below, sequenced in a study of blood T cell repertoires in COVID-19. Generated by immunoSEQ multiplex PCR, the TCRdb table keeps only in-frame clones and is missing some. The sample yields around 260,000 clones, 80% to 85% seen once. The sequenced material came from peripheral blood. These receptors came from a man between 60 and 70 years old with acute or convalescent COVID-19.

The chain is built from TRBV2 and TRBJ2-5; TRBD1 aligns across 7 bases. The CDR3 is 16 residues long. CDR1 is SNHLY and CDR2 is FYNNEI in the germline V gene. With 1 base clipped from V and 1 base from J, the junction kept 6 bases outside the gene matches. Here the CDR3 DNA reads TGTGCCAGCAGTGAAGGTGGGACAGTCGCCCAAGAGACCCAGTACTTC. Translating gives CASSEGGTVAQETQYF.

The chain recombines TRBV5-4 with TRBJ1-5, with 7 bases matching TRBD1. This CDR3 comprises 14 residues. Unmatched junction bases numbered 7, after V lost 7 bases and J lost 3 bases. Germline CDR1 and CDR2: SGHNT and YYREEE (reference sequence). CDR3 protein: CASSDRATNQPQHF. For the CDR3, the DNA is TGTGCCAGCTCCGACAGGGCCACCAATCAGCCCCAGCATTTT.

The DNA of the CDR3 is TGCGCCAGCAGCCTAGCGGGGGGGCCGAACGGGGAGCTGTTTTTT. As protein: CASSLAGGPNGELFF. This rearrangement joins TRBV5-1 to TRBJ2-2, with 12 bases matching TRBD2. The CDR3 contains 15 residues. From germline, CDR1 is SGHRS and CDR2 YFSETQ. Trimming removed 4 bases from V and 7 bases from J; junction bases left unmatched: 5.

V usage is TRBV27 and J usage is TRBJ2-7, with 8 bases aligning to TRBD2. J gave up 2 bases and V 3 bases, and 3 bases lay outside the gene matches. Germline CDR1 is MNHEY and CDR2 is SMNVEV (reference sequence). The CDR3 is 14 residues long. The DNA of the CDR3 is TGTGCCAGCAGTTTGGTAGCGGGGACCTACGAGCAGTACTTC. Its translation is CASSLVAGTYEQYF.

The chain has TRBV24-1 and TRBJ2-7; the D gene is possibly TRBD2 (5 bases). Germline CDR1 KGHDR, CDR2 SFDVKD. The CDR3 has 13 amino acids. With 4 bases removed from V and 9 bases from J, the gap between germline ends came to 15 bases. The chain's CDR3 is CATSDPDMRVQYF. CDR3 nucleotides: TGTGCCACCAGTGACCCCGACATGCGGGTGCAGTACTTC.

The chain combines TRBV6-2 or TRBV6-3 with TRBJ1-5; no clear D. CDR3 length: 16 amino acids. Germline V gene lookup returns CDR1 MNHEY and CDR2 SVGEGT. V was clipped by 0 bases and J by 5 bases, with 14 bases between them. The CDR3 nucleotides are TGTGCCAGCAGTTACTCTTCCATGAGTGGGCATCAGCCCCAGCATTTT. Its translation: CASSYSSMSGHQPQHF.

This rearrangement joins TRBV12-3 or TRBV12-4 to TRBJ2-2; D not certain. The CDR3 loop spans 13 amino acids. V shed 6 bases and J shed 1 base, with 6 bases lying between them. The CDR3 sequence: CASSPLNTGELFF. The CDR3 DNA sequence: TGTGCCAGCAGCCCTTTGAACACCGGGGAGCTGTTTTTT.

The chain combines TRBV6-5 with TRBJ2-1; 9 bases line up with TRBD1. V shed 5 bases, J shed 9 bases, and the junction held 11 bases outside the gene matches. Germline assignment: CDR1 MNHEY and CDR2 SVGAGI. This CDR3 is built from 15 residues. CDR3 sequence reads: CASSPGTGNRAEQFF. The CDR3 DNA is TGTGCCAGCAGTCCTGGGACAGGGAATAGGGCTGAGCAGTTCTTC.

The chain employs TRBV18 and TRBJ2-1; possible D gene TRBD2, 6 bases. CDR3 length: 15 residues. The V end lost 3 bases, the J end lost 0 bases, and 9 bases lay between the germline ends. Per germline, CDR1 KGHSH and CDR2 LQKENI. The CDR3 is CASSPEGHSYNEQFF. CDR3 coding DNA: TGTGCCAGCTCACCGGAGGGGCACTCCTACAATGAGCAGTTCTTC. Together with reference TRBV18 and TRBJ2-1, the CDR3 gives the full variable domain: NAGVMQNPRHLVRRRGQEARLRCSPMKGHSHVYWYRQLPEEGLKFMVYLQKENIIDESGMPKERFSAEFPKEGPSILRIQQVVRGDSAAYFCASSPEGHSYNEQFFGPGTRLTVL.

CDR3 DNA sequence: TGTGCCAGCAGTTCCCTAATGGACAGGGCTAAGAAAGAGACCCAGTACTTC. Translated, it gives CASSSLMDRAKKETQYF. The genes are TRBV27 and TRBJ2-5; TRBD1 agrees at 8 bases. J gave up 3 bases and V 4 bases, and 13 bases lay outside the gene matches. The CDR3 covers 17 residues. CDR1 is MNHEY, CDR2 SMNVEV, per germline (reference sequence).

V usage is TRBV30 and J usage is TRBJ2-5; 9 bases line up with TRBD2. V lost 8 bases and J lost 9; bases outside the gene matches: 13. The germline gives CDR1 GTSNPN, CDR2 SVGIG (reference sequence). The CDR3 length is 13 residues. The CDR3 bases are TGTGCCATGGAGGGTAGCGGGGGTATTTCCCAGTACTTC. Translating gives CAMEGSGGISQYF.